This entry lists 5 T cell receptor beta chains sequenced from one sample in a study of T cells in Graves' hyperthyroidism and ophthalmopathy. RNA transcripts yielded amplified TCR beta CDR3 regions. The HTBI set primed first-round TCR CDR3 RT-PCR. TCRdb reanalysed the multiplex PCR reads using MiXCR and keeps one entry per CDR3 protein. Among more than 350,000 distinct CDR3 sequences listed, more than 12% were seen once. Source material: blood. The source of these receptors is a woman aged 25 to 39 with Graves' hyperthyroidism.

This clonotype was seen at least ten times. The gene calls are TRBV12-3 or TRBV12-4 and TRBJ2-1; D not resolved. V was clipped by 0 bases and J by 9 bases, with 3 bases between them. This CDR3 has 11 residues. CDR3 in DNA: TGTGCCAGCAGTTTAGCTAGTGAGCAGTTCTTC. The encoded protein is CASSLASEQFF.

This clonotype has at least ten counts. The gene calls are TRBV7-9 and TRBJ2-7; D is possibly TRBD1 (6 bases). Germline loops: CDR1 SEHNR, CDR2 FQNEAQ (reference sequence). The CDR3 totals 14 residues. V lost 5 bases and J lost 4, with 15 bases in between. The DNA for the CDR3 is TGTGCCAGCAGCGGCACCGGGACAACTTACGAGCAGTACTTC. Encoded protein: CASSGTGTTYEQYF.

V is TRBV4-1 and J is TRBJ1-5; D remains unclear. The CDR3 has 14 residues. Trimming cost V 2 bases and J 8 bases, with 13 bases left between them. Germline-derived CDR1 and CDR2 are MGHRA and YSYEKL. The chain's CDR3 is CASSQTEWDKPQHF. The DNA of the CDR3 is TGCGCCAGCAGCCAAACTGAATGGGATAAGCCCCAGCATTTT.

This clonotype was detected a few times. In nucleotides, the CDR3 is TGTGCCAGCAGTGAACCAGAGGTTAAAGCTTTCTTT. Translating it yields CASSEPEVKAFF. V usage is TRBV2 and J usage is TRBJ1-1, with D unclear. The germline gives CDR1 SNHLY, CDR2 FYNNEI. The CDR3 covers 12 residues. V was pared by 2 bases and J by 9 bases, with 10 bases between.

This clonotype was counted once. An end of the junction differs from the germline gene, which may be a read error. The gene calls are TRBV6-1 and TRBJ2-7; 7 nucleotides line up with TRBD1. Germline V gene lookup returns CDR1 MNHNS and CDR2 SASEGT. The CDR3 has 14 residues. CDR3 residues: CASNLGTVSYDQYF. The CDR3 DNA sequence: TGTGCCAGCAATCTCGGGACAGTCTCCTACGACCAGTACTTC.